This T cell receptor beta chain emerged from a study of shared clonotypes between healthy human individuals. Whole-study findings and limits: An anticipated effect of sequencing depth on clonotype sharing among donors was recognized.

This clone was counted ten times or more. Its antigen is not known. The run depth of the assay was deep. Every immunoSEQ plate was one replicate of a subset's evenly spread DNA. Method: immunoSEQ multiplex PCR; TCRdb's copy keeps in-frame clones and lacks some. Altogether about 530,000 clones are present, 60% to 80% being singletons, with the ten largest covering about an eighth. CDR1 is LNHDA and CDR2 is SQIVND in the germline V gene (reference sequence). V lost 3 bases, J lost 4 bases, and 6 bases stayed unmatched. There are 15 residues in the CDR3. The sequence was obtained from a woman aged 40 to 55 in good health. Some clones in this sample may be carry-over from other donors' samples. Sequencing input: PBMCs. V gene TRBV19 combines with J gene TRBJ2-7, with 10 bases aligning to TRBD2. CDR3 loop: CASSIASGGLYEQYF. CDR3 nucleotide sequence: TGTGCCAGTAGTATCGCTAGCGGGGGACTATACGAGCAGTACTTC.